This TCR beta chain was documented in a study of patients and donors after allogeneic stem cell transplantation. This CDR3 has 12 residues. Trimming took 4 bases from V and 3 from J, leaving 9 bases between them. CDR1 DFQATT and CDR2 SNEGSKA come from the germline V gene (reference sequence). Via MiXCR, TCRdb re-called the RT-PCR reads, giving one row per CDR3 protein. The profile shows around 240,000 distinct CDR3 sequences, approximately 14% of them singletons. The origin of this receptor is a human donor who was either an allogeneic HSCT recipient or a stem cell or donor lymphocyte infusion donor (not recorded which). It is not recorded whose cells these are; they may come from a transplant donor. The material sequenced was blood, either unsorted or a sorted T cell fraction (not recorded which). The genes are TRBV20-1 and TRBJ2-5; no firm D call. CDR3 region: CSAIREEETQYF. CDR3 DNA: TGCAGTGCTATTAGGGAAGAAGAGACCCAGTACTTC.